The 9 T cell receptor beta chains below all came from one sample that was sequenced in a study of blood T cell repertoires in COVID-19. TCRdb's copy holds only in-frame clones and misses some; the assay was immunoSEQ multiplex PCR. The data hold fewer than 700,000 clones, with approximately 91% observed a single time. Material: peripheral blood. Receptors were obtained from a woman between 50 and 59 years old with COVID-19, enrolled during active disease.

The chain links TRBV30 to TRBJ1-1, with a possible D match to TRBD1 (5 bases). This CDR3 comprises 13 residues. V was clipped by 5 bases and J by 4 bases, with 14 bases between them. Looked up from germline, CDR1 is GTSNPN and CDR2 is SVGIG (reference sequence). The CDR3 DNA sequence: TGTGCCTGGTGGGTGGAGGGGTCCACTGAAGCTTTCTTT. This translates into CAWWVEGSTEAFF.

The genes are TRBV27 and TRBJ2-7, with 9 bases fitting TRBD1. V was pared by 7 bases and J by 1 base, with 11 bases of the junction left unmatched. The germline CDR1 and CDR2 sequences are MNHEY and SMNVEV (reference sequence). The CDR3 has 16 residues. CDR3 loop: CASTGIRDRASYEQYF. In nucleotides, the CDR3 is TGTGCCAGCACCGGAATCCGGGACAGGGCATCCTACGAGCAGTACTTC.

This chain connects TRBV19 to TRBJ1-3, with D possibly being TRBD1 (5 bases). From germline, CDR1 is LNHDA and CDR2 SQIVND (reference sequence). The CDR3 runs 14 residues. V lost 2 bases and J lost 2, with 7 bases in between. CDR3 nucleotides: TGTGCCAGTAGTATACAGGGCCCTGGAAACACCATATATTTT. Its protein product is CASSIQGPGNTIYF. Supplemented by reference TRBV19 and TRBJ1-3, the full variable domain reads DGGITQSPKYLFRKEGQNVTLSCEQNLNHDAMYWYRQDPGQGLRLIYYSQIVNDFQKGDIAEGYSVSREKKESFPLTVTSAQKNPTAFYLCASSIQGPGNTIYFGEGSWLTVV.

This sequence joins TRBV4-1 and TRBJ2-1; D call uncertain. Germline CDR1 is MGHRA and CDR2 is YSYEKL. V gave up 4 bases and J gave up 4 bases, with 8 bases separating them. The CDR3 is 13 residues long. CDR3 DNA sequence: TGCGCCAGCAGCCCCGACTTTTACAATGAGCAGTTCTTC. Protein product: CASSPDFYNEQFF.

With regard to this clone: Distinct nucleotide sequences in the sample also encode this CDR3. V gene TRBV2 combines with J gene TRBJ1-1; D unclear. The V gene lost 5 bases and the J gene lost 3 bases, with 7 bases spanning the gap. From germline, CDR1 is SNHLY and CDR2 FYNNEI. This CDR3 contains 12 residues. CDR3 sequence: CASSSRYTEAFF. CDR3 nucleotides: TGTGCCAGCAGTTCCAGGTACACTGAAGCTTTCTTT.

This chain connects TRBV4-1 to TRBJ1-5; TRBD1 matches at 9 bases. The CDR3 has 18 amino acids. Germline CDR1 is MGHRA and CDR2 is YSYEKL. J was trimmed by 0 bases and V by 1 base; bases with no gene match: 7. The CDR3 DNA reads TGCGCCAGCAGCCAAGCAACAGGGGGCTTCTATAGCAATCAGCCCCAGCATTTT. This sequence encodes CASSQATGGFYSNQPQHF.

To note about this clone: One junction end disagrees with the germline gene, perhaps due to a read error. This chain links TRBV9 with TRBJ2-2, with 11 bases aligning to TRBD2. Germline assignment: CDR1 SGDLS and CDR2 YYNGEE. This CDR3 region has 17 residues. CDR3 sequence reads: CASSTPGLAGDELELFF. CDR3 in DNA: TGTGCCAGCAGCACGCCCGGACTAGCGGGTGACGAACTAGAGCTTTTTTTT.

This chain links TRBV30 with TRBJ1-2; 9 bases match TRBD1. Losses at the gene ends were 1 base for V and 4 bases for J; bases not matched to a gene: 1. In germline, CDR1 is GTSNPN, CDR2 SVGIG (reference sequence). This CDR3 region has 13 residues. In DNA form, the CDR3 reads TGTGCCTGGAGTGGGGGACAGGGCTATGGCTACACCTTC. The encoded protein is CAWSGGQGYGYTF.

This clone was found once. The chain is built from TRBV7-2 and TRBJ2-3; 12 bases fit TRBD2. Germline CDR1 and CDR2: SGHTA and FQGNSA. CDR3 length: 17 residues. V lost 1 base, J lost 5 bases, and 7 bases stayed unmatched. Written as DNA, the CDR3 is TGTGCCAGCAGCTTAGTTCCTAGCGGGGGGGGACGAGATACGCAGTATTTT. It encodes CASSLVPSGGGRDTQYF.